This T cell receptor beta chain emerged from a study of human T cells and chemical hapten exposure. Losses at the gene ends were 2 bases for V and 3 bases for J; bases not matched to a gene: 10. Germline V gene sequence: CDR1 SGHTA, CDR2 FQGNSA. The CDR3 totals 17 residues. The time point denotes: patch test 1, 2 weeks after DPC sensitization. Treatment: therapeutic diphenylcyclopropenone sensitization with weekly scalp DPC. TCRdb re-called the RACE reads through MiXCR, storing one row per CDR3 protein. This table has around 160,000 distinct CDR3 sequences, 14% appearing once. This clonotype was counted only a few times.

The chain couples TRBV7-2 to TRBJ2-3; TRBD2 matches 8 bases. Sequencing used whole blood, obtained in connection with sensitization to the hapten diphenylcyclopropenone (DPC). The sequence derives from a woman between 25 and 40 years old with alopecia areata. Some clones in this sample may be carry-over from other donors' samples. The CDR3 sequence: CASSLRGRGAKTDTQYF. The CDR3 region has the DNA TGTGCCAGCAGCTTACGTGGGCGGGGGGCAAAAACAGATACGCAGTATTTT.